Detailed here is one T cell receptor (beta chain). Its antigen is undetermined. Scientists ran DNA taken from cultured CD4+ T cells through the Oncomine TCR Beta short-read assay for sequencing. TCRdb re-called the PCR reads through MiXCR, storing one row per CDR3 protein. The sample shows roughly 13,000 distinct CDR3 sequences, under 80% of them seen only once. This record belongs to a study of vaccination and CD4 T cells after COVID-19. Study-wide background: SARS-CoV-2 was confirmed by nasal swab PCR; disease was mild in eight to ten, severe in one. Investigators stimulated cells with overlapping spike peptides drawn from SARS-CoV-2, HCoV-NL63, HCoV-OC43 and HCoV-229E. Study-level points and caveats: There were relatively few convalescent patients studied, and there were no early post-infection timepoints.

Treatment specified: roughly 10-day PBMC culture with coronavirus spike peptide pools or control peptides (ViraFEST assay). CDR3 length: 14 amino acids. Trimming shortened V by 3 bases and J by 3 bases, and 12 bases separated the two germline ends. Looked up from germline, CDR1 is WNHNN and CDR2 is SYGVQD (reference sequence). V and J are TRBV10-1 and TRBJ2-7; no definite D call. This receptor was obtained from a human donor who had recovered from COVID-19. Sequenced input: CD4+ T cells from blood, cultured in vitro. The CDR3, as DNA: TGCGCCAGCAGTGATTGGACCCCCGGCTACGAGCAGTACTTC. It translates to CASSDWTPGYEQYF.